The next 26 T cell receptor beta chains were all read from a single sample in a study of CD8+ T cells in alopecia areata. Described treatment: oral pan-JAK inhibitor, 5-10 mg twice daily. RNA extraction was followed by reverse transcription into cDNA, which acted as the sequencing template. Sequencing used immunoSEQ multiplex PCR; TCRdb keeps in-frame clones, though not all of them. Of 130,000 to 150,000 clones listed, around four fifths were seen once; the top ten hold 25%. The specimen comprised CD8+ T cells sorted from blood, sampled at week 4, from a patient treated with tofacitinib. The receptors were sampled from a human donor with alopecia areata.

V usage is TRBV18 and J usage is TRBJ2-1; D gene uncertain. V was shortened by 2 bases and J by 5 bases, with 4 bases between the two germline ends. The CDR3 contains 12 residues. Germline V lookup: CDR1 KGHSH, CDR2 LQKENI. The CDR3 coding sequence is TGTGCCAGCTCACCAGACCACAATGAGCAGTTCTTC. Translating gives CASSPDHNEQFF.

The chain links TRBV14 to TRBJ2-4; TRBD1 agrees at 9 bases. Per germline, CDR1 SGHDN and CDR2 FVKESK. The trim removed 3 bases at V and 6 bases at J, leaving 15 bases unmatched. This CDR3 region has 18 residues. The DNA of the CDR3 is TGTGCCAGCAGCCACGTCCCGGCCAGGACAGGGGTAGCAAACATTCAGTACTTC. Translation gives CASSHVPARTGVANIQYF.

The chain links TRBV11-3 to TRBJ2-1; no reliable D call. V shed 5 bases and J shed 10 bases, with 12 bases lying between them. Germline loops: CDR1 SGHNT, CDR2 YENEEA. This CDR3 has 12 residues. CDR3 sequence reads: CASSPRAAEQFF. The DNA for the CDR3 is TGTGCCAGCAGCCCCCGCGCCGCAGAGCAGTTCTTC.

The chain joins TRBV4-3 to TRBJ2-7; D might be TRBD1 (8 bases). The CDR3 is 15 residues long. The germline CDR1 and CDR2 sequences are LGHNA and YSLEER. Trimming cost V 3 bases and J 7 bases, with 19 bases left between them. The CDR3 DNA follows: TGCGCCAGCAGCCAGGACCCCGGACAGGGAGGGGAGCAGTACTTC. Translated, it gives CASSQDPGQGGEQYF.

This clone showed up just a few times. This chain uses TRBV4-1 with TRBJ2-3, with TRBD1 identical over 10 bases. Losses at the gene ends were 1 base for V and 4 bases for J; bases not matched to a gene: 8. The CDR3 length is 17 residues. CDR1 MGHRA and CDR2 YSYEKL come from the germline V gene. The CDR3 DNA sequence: TGCGCCAGCAGCCAAGGTATTTCGGGACAGGGGCCAGATACGCAGTATTTT. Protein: CASSQGISGQGPDTQYF.

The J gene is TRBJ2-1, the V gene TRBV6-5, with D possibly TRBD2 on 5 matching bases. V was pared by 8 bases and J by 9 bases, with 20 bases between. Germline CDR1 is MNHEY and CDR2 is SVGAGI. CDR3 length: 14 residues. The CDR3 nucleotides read TGTGCCAGCGCGTACCGACGGGGATTCAGTGAGCAGTTCTTC. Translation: CASAYRRGFSEQFF.

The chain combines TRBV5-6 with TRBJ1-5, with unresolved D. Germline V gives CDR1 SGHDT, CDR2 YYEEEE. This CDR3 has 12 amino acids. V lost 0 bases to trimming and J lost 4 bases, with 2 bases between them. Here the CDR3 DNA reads TGTGCCAGCAGCTTGGGGAATCAGCCCCAGCATTTT. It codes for CASSLGNQPQHF.

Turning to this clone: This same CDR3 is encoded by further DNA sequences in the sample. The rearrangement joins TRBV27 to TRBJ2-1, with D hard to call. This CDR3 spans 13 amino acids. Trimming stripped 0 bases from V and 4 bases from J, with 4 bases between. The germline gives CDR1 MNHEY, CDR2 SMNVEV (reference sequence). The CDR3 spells CASSLSEYNEQFF. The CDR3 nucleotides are TGTGCCAGCAGTTTATCTGAGTACAATGAGCAGTTCTTC.

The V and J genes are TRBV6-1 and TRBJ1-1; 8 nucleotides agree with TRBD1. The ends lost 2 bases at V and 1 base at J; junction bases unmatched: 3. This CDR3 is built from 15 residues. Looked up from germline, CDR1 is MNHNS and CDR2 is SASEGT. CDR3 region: CASSERQGANTEAFF. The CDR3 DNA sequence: TGTGCCAGCAGTGAAAGGCAGGGGGCGAACACTGAAGCTTTCTTT.

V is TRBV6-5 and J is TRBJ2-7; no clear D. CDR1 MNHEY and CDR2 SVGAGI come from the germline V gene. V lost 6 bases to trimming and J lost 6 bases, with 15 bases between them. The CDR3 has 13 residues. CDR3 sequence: CASRASKGSEQYF. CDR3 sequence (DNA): TGTGCCAGCAGAGCCTCTAAGGGATCCGAGCAGTACTTC.

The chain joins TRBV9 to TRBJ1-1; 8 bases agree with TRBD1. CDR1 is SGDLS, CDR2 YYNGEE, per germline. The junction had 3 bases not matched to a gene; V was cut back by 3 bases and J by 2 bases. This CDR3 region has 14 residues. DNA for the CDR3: TGTGCCAGCAGCGCAGGGGGCCTTAACACTGAAGCTTTCTTT. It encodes CASSAGGLNTEAFF.

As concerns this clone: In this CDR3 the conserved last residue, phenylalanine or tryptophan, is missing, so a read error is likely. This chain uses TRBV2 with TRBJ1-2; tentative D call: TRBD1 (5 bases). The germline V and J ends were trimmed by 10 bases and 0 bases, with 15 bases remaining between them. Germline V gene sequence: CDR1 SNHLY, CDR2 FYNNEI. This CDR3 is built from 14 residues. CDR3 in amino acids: CATRNRGANYGYTL. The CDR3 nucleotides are TGTGCCACCAGGAATAGGGGAGCTAACTATGGCTACACCCTC.

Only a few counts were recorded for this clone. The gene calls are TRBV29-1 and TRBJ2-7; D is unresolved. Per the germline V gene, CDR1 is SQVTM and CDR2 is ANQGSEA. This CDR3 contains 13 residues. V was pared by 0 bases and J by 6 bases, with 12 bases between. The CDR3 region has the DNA TGCAGCGTTGAAGACCCAGTTGTCGGCGAGCAGTACTTC. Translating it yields CSVEDPVVGEQYF.

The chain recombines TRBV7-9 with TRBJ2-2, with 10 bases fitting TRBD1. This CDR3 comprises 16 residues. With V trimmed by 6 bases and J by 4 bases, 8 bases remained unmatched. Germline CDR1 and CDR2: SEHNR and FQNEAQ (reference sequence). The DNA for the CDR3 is TGTGCCAGCAGGTTGGGACAGGGGAGGATCACCGGGGAGCTGTTTTTT. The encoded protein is CASRLGQGRITGELFF.

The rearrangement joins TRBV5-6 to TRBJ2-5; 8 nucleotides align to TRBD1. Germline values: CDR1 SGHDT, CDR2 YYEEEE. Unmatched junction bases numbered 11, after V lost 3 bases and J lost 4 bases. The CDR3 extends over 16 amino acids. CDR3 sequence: CASSWRGQGAIETQYF. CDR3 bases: TGTGCCAGCAGCTGGAGGGGCCAGGGGGCTATAGAGACCCAGTACTTC. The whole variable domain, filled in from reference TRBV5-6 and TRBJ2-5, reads DAGVTQSPTHLIKTRGQQVTLRCSPKSGHDTVSWYQQALGQGPQFIFQYYEEEERQRGNFPDRFSGHQFPNYSSELNVNALLLGDSALYLCASSWRGQGAIETQYFGPGTRLLVL.

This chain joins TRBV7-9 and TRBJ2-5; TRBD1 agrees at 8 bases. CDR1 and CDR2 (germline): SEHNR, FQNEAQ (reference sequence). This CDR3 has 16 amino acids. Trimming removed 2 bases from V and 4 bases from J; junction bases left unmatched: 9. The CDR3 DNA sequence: TGTGCCAGCAGCTTATTGGGACAGGCCCTCGGAGAGACCCAGTACTTC. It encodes CASSLLGQALGETQYF.

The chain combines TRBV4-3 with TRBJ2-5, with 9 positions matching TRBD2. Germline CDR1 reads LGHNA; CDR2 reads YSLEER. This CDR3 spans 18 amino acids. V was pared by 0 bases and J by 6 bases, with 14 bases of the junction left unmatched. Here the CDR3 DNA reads TGCGCCAGCAGCCAAGATCGGAGCGGGGGGCCGGGGGTTCAGACCCAGTACTTC. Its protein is CASSQDRSGGPGVQTQYF.

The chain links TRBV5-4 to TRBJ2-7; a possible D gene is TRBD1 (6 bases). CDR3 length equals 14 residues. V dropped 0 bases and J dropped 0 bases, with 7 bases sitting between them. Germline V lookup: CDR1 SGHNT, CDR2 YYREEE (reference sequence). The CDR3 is CASSLEGGSYEQYF. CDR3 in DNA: TGTGCCAGCAGCTTGGAAGGGGGCTCCTACGAGCAGTACTTC.

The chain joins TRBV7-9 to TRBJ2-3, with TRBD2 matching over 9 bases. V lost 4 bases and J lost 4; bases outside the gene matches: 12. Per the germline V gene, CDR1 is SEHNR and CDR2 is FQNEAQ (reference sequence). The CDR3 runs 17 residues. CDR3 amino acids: CASSSARGGGASDTQYF. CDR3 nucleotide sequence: TGTGCCAGCAGCTCCGCGCGAGGCGGGGGGGCCTCAGATACGCAGTATTTT.

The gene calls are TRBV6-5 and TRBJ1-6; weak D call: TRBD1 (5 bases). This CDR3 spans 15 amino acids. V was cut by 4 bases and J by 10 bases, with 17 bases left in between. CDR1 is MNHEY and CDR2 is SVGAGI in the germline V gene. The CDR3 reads CASSSGQGHNSPLHF. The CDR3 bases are TGTGCCAGCAGTTCAGGGCAGGGTCACAACTCACCCCTCCACTTT.

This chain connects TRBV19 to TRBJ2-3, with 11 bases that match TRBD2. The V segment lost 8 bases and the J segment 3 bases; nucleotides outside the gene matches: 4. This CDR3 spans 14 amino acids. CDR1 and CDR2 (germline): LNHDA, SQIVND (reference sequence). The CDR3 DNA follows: TGTGCCAGTGGAACTAGCGGGGGAACAGATACGCAGTATTTT. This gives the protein CASGTSGGTDTQYF.

CDR3 bases: TGTGCCAGCAGCGACGCTAGCGGGGGCGAGTACGAGCAGTACTTC. This codes for CASSDASGGEYEQYF. V gene TRBV7-6 combines with J gene TRBJ2-7; 10 bases are a match to TRBD2. From germline, CDR1 is SGHVS and CDR2 FNYEAQ. Trimming at V came to 5 bases and at J to 4 bases, leaving 8 bases not matched to a gene. The CDR3 covers 15 residues. The whole variable domain, filled in from reference TRBV7-6 and TRBJ2-7, reads GAGVSQSPRYKVTKRGQDVALRCDPISGHVSLYWYRQALGQGPEFLTYFNYEAQQDKSGLPNDRFSAERPEGSISTLTIQRTEQRDSAMYRCASSDASGGEYEQYFGPGTRLTVT.

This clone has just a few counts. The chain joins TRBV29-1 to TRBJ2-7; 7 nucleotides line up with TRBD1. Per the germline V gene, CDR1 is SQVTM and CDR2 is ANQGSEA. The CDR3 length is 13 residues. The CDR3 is CSAHLPGGYEQYF. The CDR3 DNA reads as TGCAGTGCTCACCTGCCAGGGGGCTACGAGCAGTACTTC.

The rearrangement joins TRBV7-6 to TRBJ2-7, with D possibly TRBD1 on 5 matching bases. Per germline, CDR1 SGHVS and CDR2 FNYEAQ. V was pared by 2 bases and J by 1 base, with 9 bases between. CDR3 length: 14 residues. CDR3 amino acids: CASSLSQGSYEQYF. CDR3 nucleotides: TGTGCCAGCAGCTTAAGTCAGGGATCCTACGAGCAGTACTTC.

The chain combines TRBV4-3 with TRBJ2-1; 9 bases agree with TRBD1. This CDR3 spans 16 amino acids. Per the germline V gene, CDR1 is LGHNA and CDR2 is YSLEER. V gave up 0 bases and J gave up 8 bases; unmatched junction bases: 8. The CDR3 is CASSQEYRGRGYEQFF. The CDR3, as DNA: TGCGCCAGCAGCCAAGAGTACAGGGGGCGCGGGTATGAGCAGTTCTTC.

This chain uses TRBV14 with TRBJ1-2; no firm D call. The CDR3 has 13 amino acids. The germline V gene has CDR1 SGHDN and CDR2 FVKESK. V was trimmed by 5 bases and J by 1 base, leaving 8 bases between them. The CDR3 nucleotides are TGTGCCAGCAGCGGGAGTTTTAACTATGGCTACACCTTC. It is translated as CASSGSFNYGYTF.